This T cell receptor (beta chain) was identified during a study of blood T cell repertoires in COVID-19. Sequenced by immunoSEQ multiplex PCR; TCRdb stores in-frame clones only, minus some. The sample shows 300,000 or so clones, 75% to 90% of them seen only once. Trimming stripped 0 bases from V and 5 bases from J, with 10 bases between. The length of the CDR3 is 14 residues. The germline V gene has CDR1 SGHAT and CDR2 FQDESV (reference sequence). Material: peripheral blood. The receptor was derived from a woman aged 35 to 49 with acute or convalescent COVID-19. The rearrangement joins TRBV11-1 to TRBJ1-1; no clear D gene. The chain's CDR3 is CASSLAEGRTEAFF. In nucleotides, the CDR3 is TGTGCCAGCAGCTTAGCGGAGGGTCGGACTGAAGCTTTCTTT.